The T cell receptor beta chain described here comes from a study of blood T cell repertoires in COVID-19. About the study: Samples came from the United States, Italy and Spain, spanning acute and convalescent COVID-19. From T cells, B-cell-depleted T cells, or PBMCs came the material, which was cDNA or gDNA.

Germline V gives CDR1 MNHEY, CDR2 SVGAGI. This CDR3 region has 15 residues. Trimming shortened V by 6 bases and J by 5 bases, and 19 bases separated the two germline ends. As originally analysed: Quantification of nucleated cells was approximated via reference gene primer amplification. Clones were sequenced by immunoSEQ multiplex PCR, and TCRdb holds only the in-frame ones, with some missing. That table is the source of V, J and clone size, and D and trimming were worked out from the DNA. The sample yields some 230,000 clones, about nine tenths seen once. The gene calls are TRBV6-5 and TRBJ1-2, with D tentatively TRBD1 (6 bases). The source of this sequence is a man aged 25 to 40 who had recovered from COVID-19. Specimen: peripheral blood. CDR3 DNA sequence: TGTGCCAGCAGCCTGCTGGACAGAGGCTTTTATGGCTACACCTTC. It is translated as CASSLLDRGFYGYTF.